The T cell receptor (beta chain) under discussion was sequenced for a study of OX40 agonist ivuxolimab in advanced cancers. About the research overall: Cancers in dose escalation were hepatocellular, melanoma, renal cell and head and neck. At about 81% male, the cohort had a mean age of approximately 60 years, ranging from roughly 23 to 80. One patient with hepatocellular carcinoma and two with cutaneous melanoma, three in all, had partial responses.

Only in-frame clones appear in the TCRdb table, and some are missing; sequencing was by immunoSEQ multiplex PCR. The sample gives 70,000 to 95,000 clones, around 86% of which show up once; about 6.9% is in the top ten. The CDR3 is 15 amino acids. The trim removed 5 bases at V and 2 bases at J, leaving 8 bases unmatched. Germline-derived CDR1 and CDR2 are SGHTA and FQGNSA. The clonotype comes from an adult with an advanced solid tumor such as melanoma, head and neck, liver or kidney cancer. This specimen consisted of CD4+ or CD8+ T cells sorted from blood, obtained in a trial of the OX40 agonist ivuxolimab. V is TRBV7-2 and J is TRBJ2-5, with 7 bases matching TRBD1. CDR3 nucleotides: TGTGCCAGCAGCCGAGGGACAGCCAGACAAGAGACCCAGTACTTC. Translation gives CASSRGTARQETQYF. The variable domain in full, with the rest retrieved from reference TRBV7-2 and TRBJ2-5, is GAGVSQSPSNKVTEKGKDVELRCDPISGHTALYWYRQSLGQGLEFLIYFQGNSAPDKSGLPSDRFSAERTGGSVSTLTIQRTQQEDSAVYLCASSRGTARQETQYFGPGTRLLVL.